This TCR beta chain derives from a study of T cells after yellow fever vaccination. Study-level points and caveats: A weaker but faster secondary response was observed, peaking on day 5 versus 15.

This clonotype was counted ten times or more. Its antigen remains unknown. V lost 0 bases and J lost 6, with 10 bases in between. There are 15 residues in the CDR3. Germline-derived CDR1 and CDR2 are SGHRS and YFSETQ. TCRdb passed the 5' RACE reads through MiXCR, listing each CDR3 protein once. In the table there are approximately 240,000 distinct CDR3 sequences, roughly 3.5% of which are singletons. J is TRBJ1-6 and V is TRBV5-1, with TRBD1 as a possible D gene (6 bases). Sample: PBMCs, taken 15 days after the yellow fever booster vaccination. The sequence derives from a man aged 18 to 35 who received the YFV17D yellow fever vaccine. CDR3 amino acids: CASSLEGTSNSPLHF. In DNA form, the CDR3 reads TGCGCCAGCAGCTTGGAAGGGACAAGTAATTCACCCCTCCACTTT.